This T cell receptor beta chain came from a study of T cell responses to AZD1222 COVID-19 vaccine. General study results and limits: CD4 TCRs associated with vaccination spanned spike, dominating at 160-218 and 743-854. White British people made up most donors, females outnumbered males, and clonal diversity was possibly underestimated.

Produced via immunoSEQ multiplex PCR; TCRdb's table is partial and in-frame only. The sample holds more than 150,000 clones, about 86% seen once. V was shortened by 2 bases and J by 0 bases, with 11 bases between the two germline ends. The CDR3 length is 16 residues. Germline CDR1 and CDR2: MNHEY and SVGEGT. In the case of this clone: Its antigen is unknown.

The chain couples TRBV6-2 or TRBV6-3 to TRBJ1-5, with no clear D. The sequenced sample was peripheral blood, obtained on day 0 of AZD1222 vaccination. This sequence originates from an adult in good health. The CDR3 region has the DNA TGTGCCAGCAGTTACCCACAGCTATATAGCAATCAGCCCCAGCATTTT. Protein sequence: CASSYPQLYSNQPQHF.